Listed here are 3 T cell receptor beta chains from one sample, sequenced in a study of T cell repertoires in cytomegalovirus infection. What these receptors recognize is not known. TCRdb independently ran MiXCR on the reads; one entry per CDR3 protein. Of hundreds of thousands of distinct CDR3 sequences listed, approximately 31% were seen once; the top ten hold roughly an eighth. Sequenced material: cultured CD8+ T cells from PBMCs, taken from culture after CMV antigen stimulation. These receptors were taken from a human donor in good health (CMV status not recorded). Some clones in this sample may be carry-over from other donors' samples.

This clonotype came up a few times. The rearrangement uses TRBV28 and TRBJ2-3; tentative D call: TRBD2 (6 bases). CDR3 length equals 17 residues. V lost 4 bases and J lost 4, with 21 bases in between. Germline CDR1 reads MDHEN; CDR2 reads SYDVKM. The CDR3 DNA follows: TGTGCCAGCAGTTCCCTACTAGCAAACCCTGTGGCAGATACGCAGTATTTT. It translates to CASSSLLANPVADTQYF.

V usage is TRBV7-9 and J usage is TRBJ1-1, with D unresolved. The CDR3 totals 12 residues. Germline V gene lookup returns CDR1 SEHNR and CDR2 FQNEAQ (reference sequence). V lost 1 base to trimming and J lost 10 bases, with 10 bases between them. CDR3 coding DNA: TGTGCCAGCAGCTTAGAGCCCTACGGAGCTTTCTTT. This translates into CASSLEPYGAFF.

This clonotype was detected ten times or more. The genes are TRBV7-2 and TRBJ2-7; TRBD1 is a possible D gene (5 bases). There are 16 residues in the CDR3. Germline CDR1 reads SGHTA; CDR2 reads FQGNSA. The ends were cut back, 2 bases at V and 2 bases at J, with 16 bases in the middle. For the CDR3, the DNA is TGTGCCAGCAGCTTAATAGTGGGGCCACAAGCCTACGAGCAGTACGTC. This translates into CASSLIVGPQAYEQYV.